These T cell receptor beta chains were read from a single sample in a study of human T cells and chemical hapten exposure. TCRdb ran MiXCR on the RACE reads and lists one entry per CDR3 protein. The sample contains tens of thousands of distinct CDR3 sequences, around 9.4% of which appear only once. Sample: whole blood, taken in connection with sensitization to the hapten diphenylcyclopropenone (DPC). These receptor sequences come from a woman in her fifties or sixties with alopecia areata. Some clones in this sample may be carry-over from other donors' samples. Each CDR3 is given without its conserved first and last residue. A D gene is named only where the DNA matches it firmly. Some rows mark clone size as missing; the rest say once, few, many or name a class of expanded clone.

NA,NA,TRBV9,ASSTGNQRQY
TRBD1,few,TRBV29-1,SVKGQSGNQPQH
NA,many,TRBV12-3/TRBV12-4,ASSLGQPNSPLH
NA,many,TRBV7-2,ASKPRQSLNTEAF
NA,many,TRBV5-1,ASSLEATNYGYT
NA,NA,TRBV12-3/TRBV12-4,ASSFRRETQY
NA,many,TRBV19,ASSIVVIAPYNEQF
NA,NA,TRBV2,ASSALVSEKLF
TRBD1,few,TRBV4-1,ASSQEPGQGADTQY
TRBD1,NA,TRBV5-1,ASGSGQGGEKLF
NA,many,TRBV3-1,ASSQDGSRYDSPLH
TRBD2,many,TRBV6-6,ASSHGGSSYEQY
TRBD1,few,TRBV5-1,ASSVGGTGIYEQY
TRBD1,many,TRBV20-1,SAREGGAREKLF
NA,few,TRBV18,ASSPGRTQEKLF
NA,few,TRBV9,ASSVGDSRAI
TRBD2,NA,TRBV7-6,ASSGAGGWTDTQY
NA,once,TRBV6-6,ASSYRERVLEAF
NA,many,TRBV7-9,ASSFRTEAF
NA,many,TRBV24-1,ATSDLSSGEQF
TRBD1,few,TRBV7-9,ASSHIPLGQGDQPQH
NA,few,TRBV2,ASRGGTEKETQY
NA,many,TRBV12-3/TRBV12-4,ASSLFSSRVKEKLF
NA,many,TRBV12-3/TRBV12-4,ASSLGRLNEKLF
NA,many,TRBV29-1,SVEKGFGYT
TRBD2,NA,TRBV27,ASSFHDPTRAGGRGEQF
NA,many,TRBV11-2,ASSRVGTGELF
NA,NA,TRBV6-2/TRBV6-3,ASSSSGPYPGEQY
TRBD2,NA,TRBV20-1,SSFASGSTYEQY
NA,many,TRBV19,ASSDQGFGQPQH
TRBD1,many,TRBV19,ASQRSDKGQDPYGYT
NA,many,TRBV12-3/TRBV12-4,ASSFRASGTDTQY
NA,NA,TRBV18,ASSPDSHTEAF
NA,many,TRBV2,ASRPGTRSDEQY
TRBD1,few,TRBV29-1,SVVPGGGQPQH
NA,NA,TRBV7-2,ASSPQLDSFAF
TRBD1,NA,TRBV29-1,SVRPNRGYEQY
NA,few,TRBV5-4,ASSLPHRSSYEQY
NA,many,TRBV20-1,SASEDTTEAF
NA,many,TRBV21-1,ASSNKESCGMSYNEQF
NA,NA,TRBV28,ASSLGTGYEQY
NA,many,TRBV6-5,ASRADIAKNIQY
NA,many,TRBV7-9,ASRQTRVSGNTIY
TRBD1,many,TRBV25-1,ASRNRGNSPLH
NA,NA,TRBV18,ASSPISGLSNTGELF
TRBD1,NA,TRBV27,ASSLDRGRDGEAF
TRBD1,many,TRBV6-2/TRBV6-3,ASSTGTGQF
TRBD1,many,TRBV20-1,SAQGRGYEQY
NA,few,TRBV5-6,ASSGDPQETQY
NA,few,TRBV18,ASSPGLAKNIQY
NA,few,TRBV28,ASSLGGRSTQY
NA,NA,TRBV7-7,ASSFKGGRGDTQY
NA,NA,TRBV5-6,ASSLAGWLNTEAF
NA,many,TRBV4-1,ASSQDGGLRTEAF
NA,few,TRBV7-9,ASSSGQYSGNTIY
TRBD1,many,TRBV24-1,ATSESGTGVRAEAF
NA,few,TRBV29-1,SATINYGYT
NA,few,TRBV19,ASSIQAYGYT
TRBD1,NA,TRBV5-1,ASSLHAQGAADTQY